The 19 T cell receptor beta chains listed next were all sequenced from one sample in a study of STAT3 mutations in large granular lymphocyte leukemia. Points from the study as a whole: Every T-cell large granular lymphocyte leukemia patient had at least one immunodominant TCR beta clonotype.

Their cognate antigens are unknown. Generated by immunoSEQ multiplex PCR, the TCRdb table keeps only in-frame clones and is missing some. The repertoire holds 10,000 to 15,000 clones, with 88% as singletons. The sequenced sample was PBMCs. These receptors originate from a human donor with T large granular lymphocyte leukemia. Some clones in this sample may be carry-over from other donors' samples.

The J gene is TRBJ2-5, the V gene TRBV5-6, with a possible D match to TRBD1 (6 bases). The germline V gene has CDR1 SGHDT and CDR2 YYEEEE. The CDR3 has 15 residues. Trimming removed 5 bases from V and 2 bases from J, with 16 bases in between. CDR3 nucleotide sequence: TGTGCCAGCAGTTACGTGGGACAAGGGCAAGAGACCCAGTACTTC. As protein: CASSYVGQGQETQYF.

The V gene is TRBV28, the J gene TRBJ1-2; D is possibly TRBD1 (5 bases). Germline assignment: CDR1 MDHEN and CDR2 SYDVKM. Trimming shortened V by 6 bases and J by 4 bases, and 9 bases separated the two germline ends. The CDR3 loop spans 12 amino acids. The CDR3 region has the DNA TGTGCCAGCAGCCGTAGGGGCTATGGCTACACCTTC. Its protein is CASSRRGYGYTF.

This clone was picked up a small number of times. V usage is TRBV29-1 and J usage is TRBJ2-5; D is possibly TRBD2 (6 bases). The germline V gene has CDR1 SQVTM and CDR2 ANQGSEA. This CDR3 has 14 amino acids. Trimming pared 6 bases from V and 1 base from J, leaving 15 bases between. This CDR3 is CSVNGGIPQETQYF. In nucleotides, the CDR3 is TGCAGCGTGAATGGGGGGATACCCCAAGAGACCCAGTACTTC.

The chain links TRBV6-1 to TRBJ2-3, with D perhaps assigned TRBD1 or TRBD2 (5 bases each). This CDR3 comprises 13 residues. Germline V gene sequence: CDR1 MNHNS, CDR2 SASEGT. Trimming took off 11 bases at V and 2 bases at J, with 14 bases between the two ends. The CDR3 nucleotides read TGTGCCGCCAATAGGGGAGACACAGATACGCAGTATTTT. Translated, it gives CAANRGDTDTQYF.

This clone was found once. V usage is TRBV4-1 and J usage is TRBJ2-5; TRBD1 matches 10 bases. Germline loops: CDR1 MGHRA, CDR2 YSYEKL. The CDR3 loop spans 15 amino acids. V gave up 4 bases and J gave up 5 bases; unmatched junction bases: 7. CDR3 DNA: TGCGCCAGCAGCCTTTTGGACAGGGGGGGGGAGACCCAGTACTTC. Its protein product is CASSLLDRGGETQYF.

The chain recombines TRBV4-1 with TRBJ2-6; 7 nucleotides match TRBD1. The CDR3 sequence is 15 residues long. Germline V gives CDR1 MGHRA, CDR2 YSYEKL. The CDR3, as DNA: TGCGCGGCGGCAGGGGGATACTTTGGGGCCAACGTCCTGACTTTC. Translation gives CAAAGGYFGANVLTF.

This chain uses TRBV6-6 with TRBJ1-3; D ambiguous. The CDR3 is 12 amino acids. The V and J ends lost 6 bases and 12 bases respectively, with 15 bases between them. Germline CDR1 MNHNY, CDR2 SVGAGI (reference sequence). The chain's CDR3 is CASSPEGFGIYF. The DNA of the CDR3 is TGTGCCAGCAGCCCCGAAGGTTTCGGCATATATTTT.

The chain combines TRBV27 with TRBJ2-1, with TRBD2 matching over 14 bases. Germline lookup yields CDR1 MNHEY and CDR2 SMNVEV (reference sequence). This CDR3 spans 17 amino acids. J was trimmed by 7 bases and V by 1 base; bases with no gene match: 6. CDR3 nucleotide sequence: TGTGCCAGCAGTTTATGGTCCGGGACTAGCGGGAGAAATGAGCAGTTCTTC. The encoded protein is CASSLWSGTSGRNEQFF.

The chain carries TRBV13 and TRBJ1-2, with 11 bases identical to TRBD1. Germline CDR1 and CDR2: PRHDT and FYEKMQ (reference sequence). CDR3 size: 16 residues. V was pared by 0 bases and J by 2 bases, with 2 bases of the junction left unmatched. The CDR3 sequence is CASSLGRTGGNYGYTF. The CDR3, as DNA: TGTGCCAGCAGCTTAGGCCGGACAGGGGGCAACTATGGCTACACCTTC.

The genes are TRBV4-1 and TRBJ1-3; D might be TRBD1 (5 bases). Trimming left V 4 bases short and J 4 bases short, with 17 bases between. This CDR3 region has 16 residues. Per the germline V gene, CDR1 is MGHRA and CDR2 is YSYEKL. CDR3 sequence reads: CASSPVEGSLGNTIYF. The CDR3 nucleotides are TGCGCCAGCAGCCCGGTCGAGGGGTCGCTCGGAAACACCATATATTTT.

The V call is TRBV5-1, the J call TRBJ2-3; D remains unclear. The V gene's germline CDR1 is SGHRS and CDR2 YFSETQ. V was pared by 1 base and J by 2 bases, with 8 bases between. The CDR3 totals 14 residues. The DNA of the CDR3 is TGCGCCAGCAGCTTGAGGCCTACCACAGATACGCAGTATTTT. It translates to CASSLRPTTDTQYF. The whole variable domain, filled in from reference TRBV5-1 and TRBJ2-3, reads KAGVTQTPRYLIKTRGQQVTLSCSPISGHRSVSWYQQTPGQGLQFLFEYFSETQRNKGNFPGRFSGRQFSNSRSEMNVSTLELGDSALYLCASSLRPTTDTQYFGPGTRLTVL.

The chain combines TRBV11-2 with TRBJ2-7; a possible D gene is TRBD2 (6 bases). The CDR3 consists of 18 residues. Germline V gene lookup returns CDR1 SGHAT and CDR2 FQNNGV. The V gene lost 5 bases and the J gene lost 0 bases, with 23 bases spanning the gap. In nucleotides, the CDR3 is TGTGCCAGCAGCCCAAGGGCCATAGCGGTCCTGAGCTCCTACGAGCAGTACTTC. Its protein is CASSPRAIAVLSSYEQYF.

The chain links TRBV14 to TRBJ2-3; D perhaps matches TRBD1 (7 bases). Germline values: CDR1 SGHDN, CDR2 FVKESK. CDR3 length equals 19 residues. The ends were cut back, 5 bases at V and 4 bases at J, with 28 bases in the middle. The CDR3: CASSVRGVPTGSRADTQYF. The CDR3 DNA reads TGTGCCAGCAGCGTAAGGGGGGTGCCGACAGGGAGTCGAGCAGATACGCAGTATTTT.

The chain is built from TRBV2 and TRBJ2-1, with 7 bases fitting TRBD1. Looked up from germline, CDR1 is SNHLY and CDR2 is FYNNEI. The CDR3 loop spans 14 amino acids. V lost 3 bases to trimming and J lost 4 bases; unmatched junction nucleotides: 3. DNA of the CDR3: TGTGCCAGCAGTGATGGGACAGATTACAATGAGCAGTTCTTC. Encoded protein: CASSDGTDYNEQFF.

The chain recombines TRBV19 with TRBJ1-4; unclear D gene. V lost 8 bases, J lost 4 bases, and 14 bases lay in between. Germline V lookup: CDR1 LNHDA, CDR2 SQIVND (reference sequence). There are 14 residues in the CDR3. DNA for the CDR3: TGTGCCAGTTCCCTTGGGAGTAGTAATGAAAAACTGTTTTTT. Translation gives CASSLGSSNEKLFF. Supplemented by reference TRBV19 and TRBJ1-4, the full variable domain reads DGGITQSPKYLFRKEGQNVTLSCEQNLNHDAMYWYRQDPGQGLRLIYYSQIVNDFQKGDIAEGYSVSREKKESFPLTVTSAQKNPTAFYLCASSLGSSNEKLFFGSGTQLSVL.

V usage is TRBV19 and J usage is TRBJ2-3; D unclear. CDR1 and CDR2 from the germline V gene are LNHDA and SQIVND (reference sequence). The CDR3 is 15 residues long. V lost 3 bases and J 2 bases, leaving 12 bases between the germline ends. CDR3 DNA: TGTGCCAGTAGTATCATAGGAAAGTCCACAGATACGCAGTATTTT. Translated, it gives CASSIIGKSTDTQYF.

The CDR3: CASSSSGNWNTEAFF. The CDR3 coding sequence is TGCGCCAGCAGCTCCTCGGGAAATTGGAATACTGAAGCTTTCTTT. The chain links TRBV5-1 to TRBJ1-1; D gene uncertain. V lost 3 bases and J lost 5, with 17 bases in between. The CDR3 covers 15 residues. CDR1 is SGHRS and CDR2 is YFSETQ in the germline V gene.

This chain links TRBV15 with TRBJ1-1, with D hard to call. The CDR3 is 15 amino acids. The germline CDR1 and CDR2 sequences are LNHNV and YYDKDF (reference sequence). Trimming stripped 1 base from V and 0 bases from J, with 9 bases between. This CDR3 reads CATSRARAMNTEAFF. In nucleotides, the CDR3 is TGTGCCACCAGCAGAGCCCGGGCCATGAACACTGAAGCTTTCTTT.

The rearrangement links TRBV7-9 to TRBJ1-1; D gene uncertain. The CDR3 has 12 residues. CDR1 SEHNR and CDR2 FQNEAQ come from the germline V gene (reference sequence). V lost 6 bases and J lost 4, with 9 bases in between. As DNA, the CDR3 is TGTGCCAGCAGTTTGGTTGCCACTGAAGCTTTCTTT. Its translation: CASSLVATEAFF.